This is a list of T cell receptor beta chains from one sample in a study of T cell repertoires in cytomegalovirus infection. TCRdb re-analysed the reads in MiXCR, keeping a single row per CDR3 protein. The sample lists about 570,000 distinct CDR3 sequences, around 40% occurring once. These receptors lack a known antigen. The sample consisted of cultured PBMCs, taken from culture after CMV antigen stimulation. These receptor sequences come from a human donor in good health (CMV status not recorded). Some clones in this sample may be carry-over from other donors' samples. The CDR3 runs from the conserved cysteine through the conserved F or W. The D gene is left open where the match is weak. Clone size, where shown, is once, few, many, or a class for clones that have expanded.

j_gene: TRBJ2-3
d_gene: TRBD1
v_gene: TRBV6-5
abundance: few
CDR3aa: CASSYVGQGRKEADTQYF
CDR3nt: TGTGCCAGCAGTTACGTGGGACAGGGAAGGAAGGAGGCAGATACGCAGTATTTT

j_gene: TRBJ2-7
d_gene: TRBD2
v_gene: TRBV7-2
abundance: few
CDR3aa: CASSSTSGSRYEQYF
CDR3nt: TGTGCCAGCAGCTCAACTAGCGGGAGCAGATACGAGCAGTACTTC

j_gene: TRBJ1-2
d_gene: NA
v_gene: TRBV19
abundance: NA
CDR3aa: CASSLNRYGYTF
CDR3nt: TGTGCCAGTAGCCTCAATCGATATGGCTACACCTTC

j_gene: TRBJ1-5
d_gene: NA
v_gene: TRBV12-3/TRBV12-4
abundance: NA
CDR3aa: CASSLGLRWGIRQPQHF
CDR3nt: TGTGCCAGCAGTTTAGGTCTACGATGGGGAATTAGGCAGCCCCAGCATTTT

j_gene: TRBJ1-3
d_gene: NA
v_gene: TRBV12-3/TRBV12-4
abundance: NA
CDR3aa: CASRKEAVSGNTIYF
CDR3nt: TGTGCCAGCAGGAAGGAAGCTGTCTCTGGAAACACCATATATTTT

j_gene: TRBJ1-1
d_gene: NA
v_gene: TRBV7-2
abundance: few
CDR3aa: CASSLGGHNTEAFF
CDR3nt: TGTGCCAGCAGCTTAGGAGGGCATAACACTGAAGCTTTCTTT

j_gene: TRBJ2-3
d_gene: TRBD1
v_gene: TRBV7-2
abundance: NA
CDR3aa: CASSLFRDRGSDTQYF
CDR3nt: TGTGCCAGCAGCTTATTCCGGGACAGGGGTAGCGATACGCAGTATTTT

j_gene: TRBJ2-3
d_gene: TRBD2
v_gene: TRBV6-1
abundance: few
CDR3aa: CASRAGGLNTQYF
CDR3nt: TGTGCCAGCAGGGCCGGGGGACTAAATACGCAGTATTTT

j_gene: TRBJ1-5
d_gene: NA
v_gene: TRBV7-8
abundance: few
CDR3aa: CASSLVFRLTDSNQPQHF
CDR3nt: TGTGCCAGCAGCTTAGTGTTTCGGTTGACAGATAGCAATCAGCCCCAGCATTTT

j_gene: TRBJ1-5
d_gene: TRBD1
v_gene: TRBV7-8
abundance: NA
CDR3aa: CASRLTGEYSNQPQHF
CDR3nt: TGTGCCAGCAGACTTACAGGGGAATATAGCAATCAGCCCCAGCATTTT

j_gene: TRBJ2-7
d_gene: TRBD1
v_gene: TRBV7-2
abundance: NA
CDR3aa: CASSPRTGGSHEQYF
CDR3nt: TGTGCCAGCAGCCCCCGGACAGGGGGGTCGCACGAGCAGTACTTC

j_gene: TRBJ2-3
d_gene: NA
v_gene: TRBV7-9
abundance: NA
CDR3aa: CASSQEGNTDTQYF
CDR3nt: TGTGCCAGCAGCCAAGAAGGGAACACAGATACGCAGTATTTT

j_gene: TRBJ1-5
d_gene: TRBD1
v_gene: TRBV6-2/TRBV6-3
abundance: few
CDR3aa: CASSRGPGTDNNQPQHF
CDR3nt: TGTGCCAGCAGTCGCGGTCCCGGGACAGACAATAATCAGCCCCAGCATTTT

j_gene: TRBJ2-5
d_gene: TRBD2
v_gene: TRBV12-3/TRBV12-4
abundance: NA
CDR3aa: CASSIGLGQETQYF
CDR3nt: TGTGCCAGCAGTATAGGACTAGGCCAAGAGACCCAGTACTTC

j_gene: TRBJ1-2
d_gene: TRBD1
v_gene: TRBV5-6
abundance: NA
CDR3aa: CASSLGTGGDGYTF
CDR3nt: TGTGCCAGCAGCTTGGGTACAGGGGGCGATGGCTACACCTTC

j_gene: TRBJ1-1
d_gene: TRBD1
v_gene: TRBV7-6
abundance: NA
CDR3aa: CASSPKTGLNTEAFF
CDR3nt: TGTGCCAGCAGCCCGAAGACAGGGCTGAACACTGAAGCTTTCTTT

j_gene: TRBJ1-2
d_gene: NA
v_gene: TRBV12-3/TRBV12-4
abundance: few
CDR3aa: CASSFQGTGNYGYTF
CDR3nt: TGTGCCAGCAGTTTTCAGGGGACTGGGAACTATGGCTACACCTTC

j_gene: TRBJ2-1
d_gene: NA
v_gene: TRBV10-3
abundance: NA
CDR3aa: CAISASILQRNEQFF
CDR3nt: TGTGCCATCAGTGCCTCAATCTTACAGCGGAATGAGCAGTTCTTC

j_gene: TRBJ2-1
d_gene: NA
v_gene: TRBV20-1
abundance: NA
CDR3aa: CSAPDGEQFF
CDR3nt: TGCAGTGCCCCTGACGGTGAGCAGTTCTTC

j_gene: TRBJ1-2
d_gene: NA
v_gene: TRBV28
abundance: few
CDR3aa: CASSISRVLKFRYTF
CDR3nt: TGTGCCAGCAGCATTAGCCGGGTCTTAAAGTTTCGCTACACCTTC

j_gene: TRBJ1-5
d_gene: NA
v_gene: TRBV7-2
abundance: many
CDR3aa: CASSSQGYNQPQHF
CDR3nt: TGTGCCAGCAGCTCGCAGGGATACAATCAGCCCCAGCATTTT

j_gene: TRBJ2-1
d_gene: NA
v_gene: TRBV12-3/TRBV12-4
abundance: NA
CDR3aa: CASSLHQGNEQFF
CDR3nt: TGTGCCAGCAGTCTACACCAGGGGAATGAGCAGTTCTTC

j_gene: TRBJ1-5
d_gene: NA
v_gene: TRBV28
abundance: few
CDR3aa: CASSSGSGYNQPQHF
CDR3nt: TGTGCCAGCAGTTCCGGGTCCGGATACAATCAGCCCCAGCATTTT

j_gene: TRBJ2-7
d_gene: NA
v_gene: TRBV7-9
abundance: few
CDR3aa: CASSFSVKPYEQYF
CDR3nt: TGTGCCAGCAGCTTCTCGGTAAAACCCTACGAGCAGTACTTC

j_gene: TRBJ2-1
d_gene: NA
v_gene: TRBV6-2/TRBV6-3
abundance: NA
CDR3aa: CASSSGPAPGEQFF
CDR3nt: TGTGCCAGCAGTTCCGGACCCGCCCCGGGTGAGCAGTTCTTC

j_gene: TRBJ1-1
d_gene: TRBD1
v_gene: TRBV10-3
abundance: once
CDR3aa: CAIRPGQGPTEAFF
CDR3nt: TGTGCCATCAGGCCGGGACAGGGGCCCACTGAAGCTTTCTTT

j_gene: TRBJ1-2
d_gene: TRBD1
v_gene: TRBV7-4
abundance: NA
CDR3aa: CASSYRGDGTGGRYTF
CDR3nt: TGTGCCAGCAGCTACCGCGGAGACGGGACAGGGGGTCGCTACACCTTC

j_gene: TRBJ1-1
d_gene: NA
v_gene: TRBV6-2/TRBV6-3
abundance: few
CDR3aa: CASSYQTAAFF
CDR3nt: TGTGCCAGCAGCTACCAAACAGCAGCTTTCTTT

j_gene: TRBJ1-1
d_gene: NA
v_gene: TRBV7-2
abundance: many
CDR3aa: CASSFSRVNTEAFF
CDR3nt: TGTGCCAGCAGCTTCTCGCGGGTAAACACTGAAGCTTTCTTT

j_gene: TRBJ2-3
d_gene: TRBD2
v_gene: TRBV7-8
abundance: NA
CDR3aa: CASSFHRLADTQYF
CDR3nt: TGTGCCAGCAGTTTCCATCGACTAGCGGATACGCAGTATTTT

j_gene: TRBJ2-3
d_gene: NA
v_gene: TRBV7-6
abundance: few
CDR3aa: CASSSSYPRGGSTDTQYF
CDR3nt: TGTGCCAGCAGCTCCTCCTACCCTAGGGGCGGAAGCACAGATACGCAGTATTTT

j_gene: TRBJ2-1
d_gene: NA
v_gene: TRBV6-5
abundance: once
CDR3aa: CASRMGRSSYNEQFF
CDR3nt: TGTGCCAGCAGGATGGGACGGAGCTCCTACAATGAGCAGTTCTTC

j_gene: TRBJ1-3
d_gene: NA
v_gene: TRBV10-3
abundance: few
CDR3aa: CAISGSSGNTIYF
CDR3nt: TGTGCCATCAGTGGAAGCTCTGGAAACACCATATATTTT

j_gene: TRBJ1-3
d_gene: NA
v_gene: TRBV7-2
abundance: NA
CDR3aa: CASSLLSVISGNTIYF
CDR3nt: TGTGCCAGCAGCTTGTTGTCGGTCATCTCTGGAAACACCATATATTTT

j_gene: TRBJ1-3
d_gene: NA
v_gene: TRBV7-9
abundance: NA
CDR3aa: CASAEAGNTIYF
CDR3nt: TGTGCCAGCGCCGAGGCTGGAAACACCATATATTTT

j_gene: TRBJ2-7
d_gene: TRBD2
v_gene: TRBV6-2/TRBV6-3
abundance: NA
CDR3aa: CASTYRGLAGEQYF
CDR3nt: TGTGCCAGCACCTACCGGGGACTAGCGGGCGAGCAGTACTTC

j_gene: TRBJ1-6
d_gene: TRBD1
v_gene: TRBV19
abundance: few
CDR3aa: CASSHRDRASPLHF
CDR3nt: TGTGCCAGTAGTCACCGGGACAGGGCCTCACCCCTCCACTTT